This record covers a single T cell receptor (beta chain). Antigen: not known. Germline CDR1 is SNHLY and CDR2 is FYNNEI. V was clipped by 2 bases and J by 3 bases; unmatched bases: 4. The CDR3 sequence is 16 residues long. The sample originates from a study of identical twins. General study points: Diverse VJ usage suggested most zero-insertion clonotypes were not invariant T cells. Compared with models, monozygotic twins showed more out-of-frame TCR alpha sharing.

TCRdb called the 5' RACE reads again in MiXCR, with one record for every CDR3 protein. Of 500,000 to 700,000 distinct CDR3 sequences listed, around 7.5% are singletons. Everyone who donated was a healthy Caucasian. These records were also assigned to another study, of yellow fever vaccine responses in identical twins. That paper states: As reported, the vaccine T cell response of twins seemed partly convergent and partly personalized.

This sequence joins TRBV2 and TRBJ1-5; TRBD1 matches at 10 bases. The receptor was isolated from a woman aged 18-29 years in good health. The sequencing input was PBMCs. In DNA form, the CDR3 reads TGTGCCAGCAGTGAACGGACAGGGGGGATCAATCAGCCCCAGCATTTT. Encoded protein: CASSERTGGINQPQHF. Variable domain in full (rest from reference TRBV2 and TRBJ1-5): EPEVTQTPSHQVTQMGQEVILRCVPISNHLYFYWYRQILGQKVEFLVSFYNNEISEKSEIFDDQFSVERPDGSNFTLKIRSTKLEDSAMYFCASSERTGGINQPQHFGDGTRLSIL.